Presented here are 18 T cell receptor beta chains from one specimen sequenced in a study of blood T cell repertoires in COVID-19. This table comes from immunoSEQ multiplex PCR, and its TCRdb copy is limited to in-frame clones, with some not included. In the table there are 150,000 or so clones, 83% of which are singletons. Sequenced: peripheral blood. The receptor set was obtained from a woman aged 55 to 70 with COVID-19, enrolled during active disease.

The genes are TRBV5-1 and TRBJ2-3, with 8 bases identical to TRBD2. The CDR3 runs to 14 residues. Germline V lookup: CDR1 SGHRS, CDR2 YFSETQ. Germline trimming cut 6 bases from V and 5 bases from J; bases unmatched to any gene: 8. The CDR3 loop reads CASMWREEVDTQYF. CDR3 DNA sequence: TGCGCCAGCATGTGGCGGGAGGAGGTAGATACGCAGTATTTT.

The CDR3 DNA reads as TGCGCCAGCAGCTACGGGGTGTCAGGGGGCTTTTACAATGAGCAGTTCTTC. Protein: CASSYGVSGGFYNEQFF. This chain links TRBV5-1 with TRBJ2-1; the match to TRBD1 covers 8 bases. The CDR3 is made up of 17 amino acids. J gave up 4 bases and V 3 bases, and 12 bases lay outside the gene matches. The germline gives CDR1 SGHRS, CDR2 YFSETQ.

The chain recombines TRBV7-8 with TRBJ1-1, with TRBD1 as a possible D gene (5 bases). Per the germline V gene, CDR1 is SGHVS and CDR2 is FQNEAQ. V was trimmed by 4 bases and J by 9 bases, leaving 18 bases between them. This CDR3 has 14 amino acids. As DNA, the CDR3 is TGTGCCAGCAGCTCCGGAGATCAGGGAGGGAAAGCTTTCTTT. Its translation is CASSSGDQGGKAFF.

This chain's CDR3 is CASTPVSGTGTGRSNQPQHF. CDR3 DNA: TGTGCCAGCACCCCCGTGTCCGGGACAGGGACCGGGAGAAGCAATCAGCCCCAGCATTTT. The chain carries TRBV6-2 or TRBV6-3 and TRBJ1-5, with 9 bases fitting TRBD1. The J segment lost 1 base and the V segment lost 7 bases, leaving 20 bases of the junction unmatched. Per the germline V gene, CDR1 is MNHEY and CDR2 is SVGEGT. This CDR3 region has 20 residues.

This clone appeared once. This chain uses TRBV9 with TRBJ1-3; D is unclear. Germline CDR1 reads SGDLS; CDR2 reads YYNGEE. Trimming cost V 4 bases and J 0 bases, with 8 bases left between them. This CDR3 is 14 amino acids long. CDR3 amino acids: CASSPTNSGNTIYF. The CDR3 DNA is TGTGCCAGCAGCCCTACCAACTCTGGAAACACCATATATTTT.

This chain connects TRBV3-1 (or the pseudogene TRBV3-2) to TRBJ1-5; D is undetermined. V lost 3 bases and J 2 bases, leaving 8 bases between the germline ends. Per the germline V gene, CDR1 is LGHDT and CDR2 is YNNKEL (reference sequence). CDR3 length: 14 residues. CDR3 coding DNA: TGTGCCAGCAGCCAGGGAGTAGGCAATCAGCCCCAGCATTTT. Amino acids: CASSQGVGNQPQHF.

The count of this clone is one. The chain combines TRBV6-4 with TRBJ1-3, with D possibly being TRBD1 (6 bases). Germline V gene lookup returns CDR1 MRHNA and CDR2 SNTAGT. Trimming removed 6 bases at V and 4 bases at J, with 16 bases between. The CDR3 runs to 15 residues. The CDR3 protein is CASRGLDRSGNTIYF. CDR3 sequence (DNA): TGTGCCAGCAGGGGCCTTGACAGGAGCGGAAACACCATATATTTT.

The chain recombines TRBV10-3 with TRBJ2-7, with 7 bases lining up with TRBD2. With V trimmed by 9 bases and J by 6 bases, 8 bases remained unmatched. Germline V gene sequence: CDR1 ENHRY, CDR2 SYGVKD. This CDR3 is 12 amino acids long. The CDR3 sequence is CAIGREAGEQYF. The CDR3, as DNA: TGTGCCATTGGGAGGGAGGCTGGCGAGCAGTACTTC.

This clone was seen only once. The chain links TRBV6-6 to TRBJ1-6; TRBD1 matches 7 bases. CDR1 is MNHNY and CDR2 is SVGAGI in the germline V gene (reference sequence). The CDR3 sequence is 14 residues long. V shed 8 bases and J 5 bases; nucleotides not matched to a gene: 6. The CDR3 is CASGPGTDNSPLHF. The CDR3 DNA follows: TGTGCCAGCGGGCCCGGGACAGATAATTCACCCCTCCACTTT.

V gene TRBV10-1 combines with J gene TRBJ1-4; 8 bases match TRBD1. CDR1 and CDR2 from the germline V gene are WNHNN and SYGVQD (reference sequence). V gave up 4 bases and J gave up 7 bases; unmatched junction bases: 5. The CDR3 runs to 14 residues. As DNA, the CDR3 is TGCGCCAGCAGTGCAGGGGGCGGCGGTGAAAAACTGTTTTTT. It is translated as CASSAGGGGEKLFF.

This chain uses TRBV12-5 with TRBJ1-1; no firm D call. With 2 bases removed from V and 4 bases from J, the gap between germline ends came to 14 bases. Per the germline V gene, CDR1 is LGHNT and CDR2 is FRNRAP. The CDR3 has 15 residues. The CDR3: CASGLSRTGGTEAFF. CDR3 coding DNA: TGTGCTAGTGGTTTGAGTCGGACCGGAGGCACTGAAGCTTTCTTT. Complete variable domain (other parts from reference TRBV12-5 and TRBJ1-1): DARVTQTPRHKVTEMGQEVTMRCQPILGHNTVFWYRQTMMQGLELLAYFRNRAPLDDSGMPKDRFSAEMPDATLATLKIQPSEPRDSAVYFCASGLSRTGGTEAFFGQGTRLTVV.

The chain joins TRBV7-2 to TRBJ1-5, with 7 positions matching TRBD1. Germline trimming cut 5 bases from V and 2 bases from J; bases unmatched to any gene: 15. This CDR3 contains 18 residues. Looked up from germline, CDR1 is SGHTA and CDR2 is FQGNSA. CDR3 in amino acids: CASSPRRGTGARNQPQHF. Written as DNA, the CDR3 is TGTGCCAGCAGCCCCCGAAGGGGTACAGGGGCCCGCAATCAGCCCCAGCATTTT.

The gene calls are TRBV19 and TRBJ2-7; possible D gene TRBD1, 5 bases. Germline-derived CDR1 and CDR2 are LNHDA and SQIVND (reference sequence). V was shortened by 6 bases and J by 1 base, with 13 bases between the two germline ends. The CDR3 is 14 residues long. The CDR3 sequence is CASRTGQGSYEQYF. CDR3 nucleotide sequence: TGTGCCAGTAGGACCGGCCAGGGTTCCTACGAGCAGTACTTC.

The genes are TRBV3-1 (or the pseudogene TRBV3-2) and TRBJ2-5; D is perhaps TRBD1 (6 bases). The V gene lost 7 bases and the J gene lost 10 bases, with 22 bases spanning the gap. Germline V CDR1 and CDR2: LGHDT, YNNKEL (reference sequence). The CDR3 runs to 14 residues. CDR3 residues: CASIRSGWQGIQYF. The CDR3 coding sequence is TGTGCCAGCATTCGGTCTGGGTGGCAGGGGATCCAGTACTTC.

J is TRBJ2-6 and V is TRBV7-6, with TRBD2 as a possible D gene (6 bases). There are 18 residues in the CDR3. The germline CDR1 and CDR2 sequences are SGHVS and FNYEAQ. V was clipped by 3 bases and J by 6 bases, with 21 bases between them. This chain's CDR3 is CASSLGGARGSAANVLTF. CDR3 DNA: TGTGCCAGCAGCTTGGGTGGAGCGCGGGGTTCGGCGGCCAACGTCCTGACTTTC.

The J gene is TRBJ1-2, the V gene TRBV6-5; D remains unclear. Germline CDR1 MNHEY, CDR2 SVGAGI. Trimming cost V 5 bases and J 0 bases, with 7 bases left between them. The CDR3 loop spans 13 amino acids. This chain's CDR3 is CASSRSANYGYTF. CDR3 sequence (DNA): TGTGCCAGCAGTCGGAGCGCTAACTATGGCTACACCTTC.

The chain joins TRBV24-1 to TRBJ2-3; 10 bases line up with TRBD1. V was clipped by 3 bases and J by 2 bases; unmatched bases: 4. Germline V gene data show CDR1 as KGHDR and CDR2 as SFDVKD. The CDR3 has 16 residues. The CDR3 region has the DNA TGTGCCACCAGTGATCGGACAGGGGGGTACACAGATACGCAGTATTTT. Its translation: CATSDRTGGYTDTQYF.

The V and J genes are TRBV19 and TRBJ2-5; perhaps TRBD1 as D (6 bases). The germline CDR1 and CDR2 sequences are LNHDA and SQIVND (reference sequence). The V end lost 2 bases, the J end lost 1 base, and 8 bases lay between the germline ends. This CDR3 comprises 14 residues. Written as DNA, the CDR3 is TGTGCCAGTAGTATAATGGGGGCCCAAGAGACCCAGTACTTC. Its translation is CASSIMGAQETQYF.